What follows is one T cell receptor beta chain and its context. Its target is not known. In building TCR beta libraries, iRepertoire HTBI primers were used together with Arm-PCR of CDR3 regions. TCRdb called the multiplex PCR reads again in MiXCR, with one record for every CDR3 protein. The sample holds roughly 490,000 distinct CDR3 sequences, 22% seen once. This entry comes from a study of regulatory T cells in long-lasting Graves disease. General study results and limits: Gene preferences differed: TRBV28, TRBJ1-2, TRBJ2-5 in persistent cases. Newly diagnosed Graves' patients had higher TCR diversity than persistent ones.

Time point given: persistent/refractory GD, antithyroid drugs over 5 years with positive TRAb. Researchers made the TCR library from RNA that was extracted from PBMCs. The CDR3 is 17 residues long. The germline V and J ends were trimmed by 5 bases and 4 bases, with 18 bases remaining between them. The chain is built from TRBV12-3 or TRBV12-4 and TRBJ2-6, with unresolved D. This TCR derives from a female donor with Graves disease. Sequences were derived from peripheral blood mononuclear cells (PBMCs), sampled when the disease was refractory, from a patient treated with antithyroid drugs. CDR3 coding DNA: TGTGCCAGCAGTCGTCAAGGGCGTTCATCAGGGGCCAACGTCCTGACTTTC. Translation: CASSRQGRSSGANVLTF.